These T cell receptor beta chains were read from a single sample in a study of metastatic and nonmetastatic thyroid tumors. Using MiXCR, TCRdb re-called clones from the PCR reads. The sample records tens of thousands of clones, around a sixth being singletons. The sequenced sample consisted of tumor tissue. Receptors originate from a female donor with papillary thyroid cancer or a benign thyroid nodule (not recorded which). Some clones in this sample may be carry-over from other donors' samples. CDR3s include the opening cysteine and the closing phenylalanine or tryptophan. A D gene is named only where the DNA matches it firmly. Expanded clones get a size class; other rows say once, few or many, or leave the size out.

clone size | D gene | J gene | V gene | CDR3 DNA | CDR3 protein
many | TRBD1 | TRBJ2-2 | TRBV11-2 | TGTGCCAGCAGCTACAGAGCGGACAGGTCCGGGGAGCTGTTTTTT | CASSYRADRSGELFF
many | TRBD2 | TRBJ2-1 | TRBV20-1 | TGCAGTGCTAGCCCAATAGCGGGAGGGACGGGCTCCTACAATGAGCAGTTCTTC | CSASPIAGGTGSYNEQFF
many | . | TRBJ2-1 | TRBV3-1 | TGTGCCAGCAGCGGTCGTGGGCCAGTTTACAATGAGCAGTTCTTC | CASSGRGPVYNEQFF
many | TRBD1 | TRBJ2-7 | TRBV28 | TGTGCCAGCAGTTTAAGGCAGGGGGCATCCTACGAGCAGTACTTC | CASSLRQGASYEQYF
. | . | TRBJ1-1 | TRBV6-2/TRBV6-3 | TGTGCCAGCAGTTACGGCGATACTGAAGCTTTCTTT | CASSYGDTEAFF
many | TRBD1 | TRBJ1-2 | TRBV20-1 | TGCAGTGCTATGGGGACAGGGAGCTATGGCTACACCTTC | CSAMGTGSYGYTF
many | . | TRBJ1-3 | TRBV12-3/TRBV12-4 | TGTGCCAGCAGTTTCTTCCAAGACTCTGGAAACACCATATATTTT | CASSFFQDSGNTIYF
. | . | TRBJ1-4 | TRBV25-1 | TGTGCCAGCAGTGAATATGTGGATGAAAAACTGTTTTTT | CASSEYVDEKLFF
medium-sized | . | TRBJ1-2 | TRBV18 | TGTGCCAGCTCACCTACAGGGATTCGTGGCTACACCTTC | CASSPTGIRGYTF
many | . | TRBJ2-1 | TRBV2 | TGTGCCAGCAGTGAAAGGAATGAGCAGTTCTTC | CASSERNEQFF
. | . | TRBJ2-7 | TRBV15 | TGTGCCACCAGCAGCGTAACCTTCCCTTACGAGCGGTACTTC | CATSSVTFPYERYF
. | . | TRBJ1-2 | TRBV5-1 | TGCGCCAGCAAGGGGCAGGACGTCAACTATGGCTACACCTTC | CASKGQDVNYGYTF
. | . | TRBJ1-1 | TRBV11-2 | TGTGCCAGCAGCTTAGATGTTGGGCGATTATCTGAAGCTTTCTTT | CASSLDVGRLSEAFF
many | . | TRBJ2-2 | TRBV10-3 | TGTGCCATCAGTGAGATTGACGGGGAGCTGTTTTTT | CAISEIDGELFF
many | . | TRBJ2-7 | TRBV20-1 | TGCAGTGCTAGTTCGGTTCAAGCGGACCCCTACGAGCAGTACTTC | CSASSVQADPYEQYF
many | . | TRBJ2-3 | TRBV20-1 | TGCAGTGCTAGAACCAGACTAGGAGGTGCAGATACGCAGTATTTT | CSARTRLGGADTQYF
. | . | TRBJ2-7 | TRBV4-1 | TGCGCCAGCAGCCAAGACGGAGGCATAGGGGGAACCTACGAGCAGTACTTC | CASSQDGGIGGTYEQYF
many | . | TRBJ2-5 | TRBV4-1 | TGCGCCAGCAGCCACGGGGTCAGGCCCCAAGAGACCCAGTGCTTC | CASSHGVRPQETQCF
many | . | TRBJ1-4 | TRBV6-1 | TGTGCCAGCAGAAACGACAGGTCTGGTAACGAAAAACTGTTTTTT | CASRNDRSGNEKLFF
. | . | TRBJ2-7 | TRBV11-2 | TGTGCCAGCAGCACACCCCTCCGGGGCTACGAGCAGTACTTC | CASSTPLRGYEQYF
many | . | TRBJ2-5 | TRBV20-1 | TGCAGTGTTTGGGATGAGACCCAGTACTTC | CSVWDETQYF
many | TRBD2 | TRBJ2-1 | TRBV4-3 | TGCGCCAGCAGTCTGTCCCCCGGGACTAGCGGGAGGGTGCAGTTCTTC | CASSLSPGTSGRVQFF
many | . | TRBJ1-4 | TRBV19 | TGTGCCAGTAGGGGAGCGCAGTTCAATGAAAAACTGTTTTTT | CASRGAQFNEKLFF
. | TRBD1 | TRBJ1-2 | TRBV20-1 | TGCAGTGCTAGAGGTGGGGGGACAGGGGTCACTTTTGGGGGCTACACCTTC | CSARGGGTGVTFGGYTF
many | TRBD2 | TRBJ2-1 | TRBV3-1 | TGTGCCAGCTCCCTAGGACTAGTCAATGAGCAGTTCTTC | CASSLGLVNEQFF
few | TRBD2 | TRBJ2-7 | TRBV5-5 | TGTGCCAGCAGCTTGGGACTAGCGAGATCCTACGGGCAGTACTTC | CASSLGLARSYGQYF
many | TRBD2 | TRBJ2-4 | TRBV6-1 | TGTGCCAGCTCTAGCGGGGCGGGGAAAAACATTCAGTACTTC | CASSSGAGKNIQYF
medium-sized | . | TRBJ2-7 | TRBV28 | TGTGCCAGCAGTTACAGGGATTACGAGCAGTACTTC | CASSYRDYEQYF
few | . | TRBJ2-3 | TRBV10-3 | TGTGCCATCAGTGAGTCAGTGGGAGTATGCACAGATACGCAGTATTTT | CAISESVGVCTDTQYF
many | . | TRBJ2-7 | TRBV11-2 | TGTGCCAGCAGCTCCCGAGTGGTAGAAGAGCAGTACTTC | CASSSRVVEEQYF
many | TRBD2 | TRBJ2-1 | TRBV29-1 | TGCAGCGTTGGTTCCGGGAGGGCCGCTGAGCAGTTCTTC | CSVGSGRAAEQFF
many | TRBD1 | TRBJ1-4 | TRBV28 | TGTGCCAGCAGAATGGGACAGACTAAAAAACTGTTTTTT | CASRMGQTKKLFF
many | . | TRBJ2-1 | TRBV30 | TGTGCCTGGAGCAGGGCCGGGAATGAGCAGTTCTTC | CAWSRAGNEQFF
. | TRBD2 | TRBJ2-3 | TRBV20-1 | TGCAGTGCGCCCCCTAGCGGGAATACGCAGTATTTT | CSAPPSGNTQYF